This T cell receptor (beta chain) comes out of a study of tumor-infiltrating lymphocytes in primary liver carcinoma. Study information: Among the tumors, stages were T1-T3 N0M0 and sizes about 4.2 to 10 cm. Productive TCRbeta reads per sample were roughly 3.65 to 8 million, not differing by tissue.

Unsorted whole blood served as the source of blood RNA, and germline DNA was extracted as well. Those patients suffered from chronic HBV infection and were treatment-naive. cDNA specific to TCR beta was made from approximately 500 ng of total RNA, with a constant-region primer employed for priming. Each TCR beta library was derived from three nested multiplex PCR rounds that employed slightly modified ARM-PCR. The first two PCR rounds, approximately 10 cycles each, used TRBV1-TRBV30 forward primers and a C-beta reverse primer. One entry per CDR3 protein results from TCRdb running MiXCR on the multiplex PCR reads. The sample holds about 320,000 distinct CDR3 sequences; 65% are singletons and the top ten take roughly 8.6%. Study-wide findings and caveats: Overlap in tumor-adjacent and tumor-blood pairs fell below that of tumor region pairs.

On this clonotype: No antigen is known for it. One base away lies a much larger clone, so this may be a sequencing read error.

Germline CDR1 and CDR2: SGHAT and FQNNGV. This CDR3 is built from 14 residues. This chain links TRBV11-2 with TRBJ2-7; TRBD2 aligns across 7 bases. Input material: peripheral blood. The source of this sequence is a man aged 40-49 years with primary liver carcinoma and hepatitis B virus infection. CDR3 region: CASSIDLGRDEKYF. For the CDR3, the DNA is TGTGCCAGCAGCATAGATCTAGGGAGGGACGAGAAGTACTTC.